The rows below give T cell receptor beta chains drawn from one sample of a study of control samples from healthy donors and cancer patients. The data were produced by immunoSEQ multiplex PCR, yet TCRdb's version contains in-frame clones alone and is incomplete. Among 170,000 or so clones listed, around 95% were seen once. Sequences were obtained from blood. These receptors were collected from a woman in her thirties or forties in good health. Each CDR3 is given without its conserved first and last residue. The order of the fields is V gene, J gene, CDR3 protein.

>TRBV9|TRBJ1-1
ASSVRTDDTEAF
>TRBV7-2|TRBJ2-3
ASSLAFPSRADTQY
>TRBV6-5|TRBJ1-2
ASSYDSYYGYT
>TRBV6-6|TRBJ2-1
ASSERGYNEQF
>TRBV25-1|TRBJ2-1
ASRNLAGGHTEQF
>TRBV6-5|TRBJ1-1
ASSYQGLNTEAF
>TRBV6-6|TRBJ2-7
ASRSPTGGLVHEQY
>TRBV2|TRBJ2-7
ASSETSSGGH
>TRBV10-3|TRBJ1-1
AIRQTNTEAF
>TRBV4-3|TRBJ1-1
ASSPRARPTEAF
>TRBV6-6|TRBJ2-5
ASSQGLRQETQY
>TRBV5-1|TRBJ2-7
ASSLQGGTYEQY
>TRBV7-3|TRBJ1-2
ASSLDPGHGYT
>TRBV5-4|TRBJ2-7
ASSPQGPYEQY
>TRBV7-2|TRBJ2-3
ASSLGGTSTDTQY